These 4 T cell receptor beta chains were all obtained from the same sample, sequenced in a study of T cell responses to AZD1222 COVID-19 vaccine. Clones were sequenced by immunoSEQ multiplex PCR, and TCRdb holds only the in-frame ones, with some missing. The sample consists of roughly 120,000 clones, about 85% of them appearing once. The sample here was peripheral blood, taken on day 0 of AZD1222 vaccination. These receptor sequences come from an adult in good health.

This chain connects TRBV12-3 or TRBV12-4 to TRBJ1-2; a weak D match, TRBD1 (5 bases). V lost 2 bases and J lost 11, with 12 bases in between. The CDR3 runs 12 residues. The DNA for the CDR3 is TGTGCCAGCAGTTTAACCCAGGGAGGTTACACCTTC. This translates into CASSLTQGGYTF.

The chain combines TRBV30 with TRBJ2-5; D call uncertain. Trimming took 1 base from V and 2 from J, leaving 11 bases between them. The CDR3 has 14 amino acids. The germline V gene encodes CDR1 GTSNPN and CDR2 SVGIG (reference sequence). This CDR3 reads CAWSGYVGQETQYF. CDR3 nucleotides: TGTGCCTGGAGTGGGTATGTCGGACAAGAGACCCAGTACTTC.

This chain connects TRBV5-1 to TRBJ2-3; D gene unclear. The CDR3 is 17 amino acids. The V end lost 0 bases, the J end lost 1 base, and 15 bases lay between the germline ends. CDR1 is SGHRS and CDR2 is YFSETQ in the germline V gene. CDR3: CASSLAASLVGTDTQYF. CDR3 bases: TGCGCCAGCAGCTTGGCCGCGTCCCTGGTCGGCACAGATACGCAGTATTTT.

The V and J genes are TRBV5-1 and TRBJ2-7; 8 bases agree with TRBD1. V dropped 7 bases and J dropped 0; count of bases not matched to a gene: 3. Germline V gene sequence: CDR1 SGHRS, CDR2 YFSETQ. There are 13 residues in the CDR3. The CDR3 protein is CASWDRSSYEQYF. The CDR3 DNA follows: TGCGCCAGCTGGGACAGGAGCTCCTACGAGCAGTACTTC.